The 6 T cell receptor beta chains below come from one sample, sequenced in a study of T cell clones after liver transplantation. The assay was immunoSEQ multiplex PCR, and TCRdb's table has in-frame clones only and misses some. Of more than 95,000 clones in the sample, approximately 90% are singletons; the top ten hold around 0.83%. Sample: CD4+ T cells from blood, taken 12 months after liver transplant. These receptors all come from a human patient who received a liver transplant. The graft donor may be the source of some T cells.

This rearrangement joins TRBV2 to TRBJ2-7; a possible D gene is TRBD2 (6 bases). The V and J ends lost 8 bases and 3 bases respectively, with 14 bases between them. Germline lookup yields CDR1 SNHLY and CDR2 FYNNEI. This CDR3 has 13 amino acids. DNA for the CDR3: TGTGCCAGCGTTAGGGACTCCAACTACGAGCAGTACTTC. It is translated as CASVRDSNYEQYF.

The chain couples TRBV18 to TRBJ2-3; possible D gene TRBD2, 5 bases. The CDR3 has 14 residues. Germline-derived CDR1 and CDR2 are KGHSH and LQKENI. V gave up 2 bases and J gave up 4 bases, with 10 bases separating them. The CDR3 region is CASSPGRRADTQYF. The CDR3 DNA sequence: TGTGCCAGCTCACCAGGACGGCGGGCAGATACGCAGTATTTT.

This clone occurred once. The chain is built from TRBV19 and TRBJ1-5; D gene ambiguous. The germline V gene encodes CDR1 LNHDA and CDR2 SQIVND (reference sequence). Between the trimmed V and J ends, which lost 4 bases and 2 bases, there was a span of 12 bases. The CDR3 totals 15 residues. The CDR3 sequence: CASSTAEARNQPQHF. CDR3 coding DNA: TGTGCCAGTAGTACTGCCGAGGCGCGCAATCAGCCCCAGCATTTT.

V is TRBV9 and J is TRBJ2-1, with D tentatively TRBD1 or TRBD2 (5 bases each). This CDR3 has 14 amino acids. CDR1 and CDR2 from the germline V gene are SGDLS and YYNGEE. Trimming left V 4 bases short and J 6 bases short, with 14 bases between. The CDR3: CASSPSGAVNEQFF. The DNA of the CDR3 is TGTGCCAGCAGCCCGTCCGGGGCGGTCAATGAGCAGTTCTTC.

The chain uses TRBV25-1 and TRBJ2-1, with 7 bases lining up with TRBD2. Per germline, CDR1 MGHDK and CDR2 SYGVNS. The CDR3 loop spans 12 amino acids. V gave up 6 bases and J gave up 7 bases; unmatched junction bases: 3. CDR3 residues: CASRRGGNEQFF. In nucleotides, the CDR3 is TGTGCCAGCAGGCGGGGAGGGAATGAGCAGTTCTTC.

The CDR3 DNA is TGTGCCAGCAGTGCAGACGGACAGACCTACGAGCAGTACTTC. Translating gives CASSADGQTYEQYF. The chain is built from TRBV9 and TRBJ2-7; D might be TRBD1 (6 bases). The ends were cut back, 5 bases at V and 2 bases at J, with 14 bases in the middle. Germline CDR1 and CDR2: SGDLS and YYNGEE. The CDR3 loop spans 14 amino acids.